This T cell receptor beta chain was sequenced in a study of identical twins. A universal primer binding site was introduced by template switching. The final cDNA contained unique molecular identifiers. TCRdb re-called the 5' RACE reads through MiXCR, storing one row per CDR3 protein. In the table there are some 760,000 distinct CDR3 sequences, 15% to 20% of which are singletons. Germline CDR1 SGHRS, CDR2 YFSETQ. This CDR3 has 15 amino acids. Trimming left V 1 base short and J 6 bases short, with 17 bases between. The data were also submitted as part of a second study, on T cells expressing NK-cell markers. This second study says: The authors sequenced eight donors, of whom seven were HCMV-seropositive and one was seronegative. Roughly six of the donors carried dominant NKG2C+ clonotypes that took up about 1.0-7.5% of their CD8+ T cells. Among several donors, these clonotypes also ranked first in the CD3+CD56-NKG2C+ fraction.

The rearrangement uses TRBV5-1 and TRBJ2-7; D may correspond to TRBD1 or TRBD2 (5 bases each). Sequencing input: PBMCs. This TCR was recovered from a woman between 18 and 29 years old in good health. CDR3 in DNA: TGCGCCAGCAGCTTGCGGGACCCAAGGTCGGGCGAGCAGTACTTC. This gives the protein CASSLRDPRSGEQYF. Combining the CDR3 with reference TRBV5-1 and TRBJ2-7 gives the whole variable domain KAGVTQTPRYLIKTRGQQVTLSCSPISGHRSVSWYQQTPGQGLQFLFEYFSETQRNKGNFPGRFSGRQFSNSRSEMNVSTLELGDSALYLCASSLRDPRSGEQYFGPGTRLTVT.